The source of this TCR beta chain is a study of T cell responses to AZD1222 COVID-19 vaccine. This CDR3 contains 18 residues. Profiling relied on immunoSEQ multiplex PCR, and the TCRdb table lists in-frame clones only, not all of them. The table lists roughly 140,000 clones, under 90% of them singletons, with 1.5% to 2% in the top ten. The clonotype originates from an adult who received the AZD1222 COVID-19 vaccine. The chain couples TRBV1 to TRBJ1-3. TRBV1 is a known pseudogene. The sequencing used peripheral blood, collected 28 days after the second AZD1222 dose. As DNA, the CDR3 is TGCACCAGCAGCCAAGATGGGCACTCGGGGATCTCTGGAAACACCATATATTTT. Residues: CTSSQDGHSGISGNTIYF.